This TCR beta chain was identified in a study of Ad26.COV2.S vaccination and SARS-CoV-2 variants. The CDR3 runs 16 residues. Trimming pared 4 bases from V and 1 base from J, leaving 20 bases between. Germline assignment: CDR1 GTSNPN and CDR2 SVGIG (reference sequence). Sequenced by immunoSEQ multiplex PCR; TCRdb stores in-frame clones only, minus some. The sample contains some 520,000 clones, roughly nine tenths of which appear only once. Treatment meaning: over 15 received Ad26.COV2.S at low or high dose, single or two shots; 5 received placebo; per-sample allocation not given. Material that was analyzed had been drawn on day 63 after the first vaccine or placebo injection.

The chain couples TRBV30 to TRBJ2-7; a weak D match, TRBD2 (5 bases). The clonotype originates from a person aged 18-60 years who received the Ad26.COV2.S COVID-19 vaccine or a placebo. Material: peripheral blood, obtained in a trial of Ad26.COV2.S vaccine versus placebo. The CDR3 sequence is CAWTTIRLAASYEQYF. The CDR3 DNA reads TGTGCCTGGACTACAATCCGGCTAGCAGCTTCCTACGAGCAGTACTTC.